One and the same sample provided the 4 T cell receptor beta chains below, sequenced in a study of blood T cells in healthy people across ages. It was with a sample-barcoded 5' primer and a J-beta primer mix that a second PCR of roughly 7 to 12 cycles was run. TCRdb reprocessed the 5' RACE reads via MiXCR and lists one record per CDR3 protein. Of about 670,000 distinct CDR3 sequences listed, around 43% are singletons. Material: blood. Receptors were obtained from a man aged 80 or over in good health.

V is TRBV27 and J is TRBJ1-2; 7 bases align to TRBD1. CDR3 length: 17 residues. The germline CDR1 and CDR2 sequences are MNHEY and SMNVEV (reference sequence). With 2 bases clipped from V and 0 bases from J, the junction kept 9 bases outside the gene matches. The chain's CDR3 is CASSLVGGTDSNYGYTF. CDR3 DNA sequence: TGTGCCAGCAGTTTAGTGGGGGGGACAGACTCTAACTATGGCTACACCTTC.

This clonotype was recorded many times. The chain couples TRBV7-3 to TRBJ2-3; D may be TRBD2 (5 bases). Germline assignment: CDR1 SGHTA and CDR2 FQGTGA. V was clipped by 5 bases and J by 2 bases, with 17 bases between them. This CDR3 has 16 amino acids. The CDR3, as DNA: TGTGCCAGCAGCCCCCGAGGGCGAGGCTACACAGATACGCAGTATTTT. Protein product: CASSPRGRGYTDTQYF.

This clonotype has only a few counts. This sequence joins TRBV6-2 or TRBV6-3 and TRBJ2-3, with TRBD1 as a possible D gene (5 bases). Germline V lookup: CDR1 MNHEY, CDR2 SVGEGT. Trimming stripped 2 bases from V and 2 bases from J, with 8 bases between. The CDR3 spans 14 residues. The CDR3: CASSYTQATDTQYF. DNA for the CDR3: TGTGCCAGCAGTTACACACAGGCCACAGATACGCAGTATTTT.

With regard to this clonotype: This clone may be a read error of a much larger clone one base away. The chain links TRBV29-1 to TRBJ2-4; TRBD1 matches 9 bases. V trimming: 1 base; J trimming: 8 bases; junction bases outside the gene matches: 3. The CDR3 totals 13 residues. Germline V CDR1 and CDR2: SQVTM, ANQGSEA. The CDR3 nucleotides are TGCAGCGTTGAAGCGAGACAGGGGGACATTCAGTACTTC. It translates to CSVEARQGDIQYF.